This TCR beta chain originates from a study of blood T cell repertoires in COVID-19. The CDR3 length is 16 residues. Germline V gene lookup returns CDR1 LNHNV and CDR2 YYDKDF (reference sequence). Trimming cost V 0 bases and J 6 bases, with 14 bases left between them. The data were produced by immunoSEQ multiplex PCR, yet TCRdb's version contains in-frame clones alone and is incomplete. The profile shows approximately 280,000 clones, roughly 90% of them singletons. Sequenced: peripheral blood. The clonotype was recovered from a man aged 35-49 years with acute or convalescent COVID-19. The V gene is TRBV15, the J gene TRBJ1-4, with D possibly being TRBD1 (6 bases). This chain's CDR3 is CATSRDGRGGDEKLFF. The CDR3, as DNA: TGTGCCACCAGCAGAGATGGTAGGGGGGGTGATGAAAAACTGTTTTTT.